This TCR beta chain was obtained from a study of T cells in Graves' hyperthyroidism and ophthalmopathy. The CDR3 regions of TCR beta were amplified from RNA transcripts. Using the HTBI primer set, a first-round RT-PCR was run on the TCR CDR3. TCRdb used MiXCR to reprocess the multiplex PCR reads, holding one entry per CDR3 protein. The sample lists 560,000 or so distinct CDR3 sequences, about 20% occurring once. Diagnostic assessment was based on clinical symptoms, serum thyroxine and TRAb, thyroid ultrasound and orbital computed tomography. The CDR3 runs to 14 residues. Trimming pared 5 bases from V and 0 bases from J, leaving 10 bases between. Per germline, CDR1 MNHNS and CDR2 SASEGT.

This TCR was sampled from a man aged 35 to 55 with Graves' ophthalmopathy. The chain links TRBV6-1 to TRBJ1-1; no clear D. Sequenced: blood. The CDR3 region is CASSQTDLNTEAFF. The CDR3 bases are TGTGCCAGCAGTCAAACTGATCTGAACACTGAAGCTTTCTTT.